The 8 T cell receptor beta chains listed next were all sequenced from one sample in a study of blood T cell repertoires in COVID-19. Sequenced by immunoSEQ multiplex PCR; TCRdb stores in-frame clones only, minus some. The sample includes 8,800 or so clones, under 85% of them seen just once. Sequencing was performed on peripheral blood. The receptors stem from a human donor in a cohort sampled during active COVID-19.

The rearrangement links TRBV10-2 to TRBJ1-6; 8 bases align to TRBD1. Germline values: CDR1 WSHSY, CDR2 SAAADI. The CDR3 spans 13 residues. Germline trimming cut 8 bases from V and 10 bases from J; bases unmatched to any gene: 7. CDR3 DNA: TGCGCCAGCCTGGGACAGGAACGGTCACCCCTCCACTTT. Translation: CASLGQERSPLHF.

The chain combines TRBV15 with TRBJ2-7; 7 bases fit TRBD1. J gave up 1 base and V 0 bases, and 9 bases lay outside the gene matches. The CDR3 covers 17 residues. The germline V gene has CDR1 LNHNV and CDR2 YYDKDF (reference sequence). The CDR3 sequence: CATSRDRGQSLSYEQYV. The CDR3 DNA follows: TGTGCCACCAGCAGAGATAGGGGACAGTCCCTTTCCTACGAGCAGTACGTC.

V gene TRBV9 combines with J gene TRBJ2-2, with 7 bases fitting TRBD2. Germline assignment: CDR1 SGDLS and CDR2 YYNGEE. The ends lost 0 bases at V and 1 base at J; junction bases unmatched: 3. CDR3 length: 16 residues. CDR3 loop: CASSVGSSGNTGELFF. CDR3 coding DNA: TGTGCCAGCAGCGTAGGCTCTAGCGGGAACACCGGGGAGCTGTTTTTT.

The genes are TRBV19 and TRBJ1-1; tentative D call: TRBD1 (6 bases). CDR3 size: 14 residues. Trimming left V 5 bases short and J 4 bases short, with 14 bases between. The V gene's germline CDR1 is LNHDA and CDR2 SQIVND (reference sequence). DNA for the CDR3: TGTGCCAGTAGTGCGCCCAGGGGCGGCACTGAAGCTTTCTTT. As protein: CASSAPRGGTEAFF.

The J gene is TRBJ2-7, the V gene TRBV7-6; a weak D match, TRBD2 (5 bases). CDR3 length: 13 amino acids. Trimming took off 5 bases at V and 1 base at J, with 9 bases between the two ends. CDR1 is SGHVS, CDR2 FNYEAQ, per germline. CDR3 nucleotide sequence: TGTGCCAGCAGCCCCCGCGGGTCCTACGAGCAGTACTTC. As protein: CASSPRGSYEQYF.

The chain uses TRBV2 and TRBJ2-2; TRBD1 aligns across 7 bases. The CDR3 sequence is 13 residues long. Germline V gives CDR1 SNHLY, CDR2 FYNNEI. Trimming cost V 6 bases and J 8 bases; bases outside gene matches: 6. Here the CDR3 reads CASSRDSRGELFF. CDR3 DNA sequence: TGTGCCAGCAGCCGGGACAGTCGGGGGGAGCTGTTTTTT.

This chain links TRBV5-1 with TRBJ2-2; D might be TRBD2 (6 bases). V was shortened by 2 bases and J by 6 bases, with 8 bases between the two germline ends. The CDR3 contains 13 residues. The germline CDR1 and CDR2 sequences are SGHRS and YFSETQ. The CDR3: CASSLRESGELFF. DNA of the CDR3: TGCGCCAGCAGCTTACGGGAGTCCGGGGAGCTGTTTTTT.

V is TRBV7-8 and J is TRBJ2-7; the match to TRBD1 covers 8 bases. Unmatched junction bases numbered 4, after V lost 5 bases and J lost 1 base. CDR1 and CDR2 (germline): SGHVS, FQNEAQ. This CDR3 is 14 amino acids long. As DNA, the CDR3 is TGTGCCAGCAGCGTGGACAGGGCTTCCTACGAGCAGTACTTC. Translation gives CASSVDRASYEQYF.